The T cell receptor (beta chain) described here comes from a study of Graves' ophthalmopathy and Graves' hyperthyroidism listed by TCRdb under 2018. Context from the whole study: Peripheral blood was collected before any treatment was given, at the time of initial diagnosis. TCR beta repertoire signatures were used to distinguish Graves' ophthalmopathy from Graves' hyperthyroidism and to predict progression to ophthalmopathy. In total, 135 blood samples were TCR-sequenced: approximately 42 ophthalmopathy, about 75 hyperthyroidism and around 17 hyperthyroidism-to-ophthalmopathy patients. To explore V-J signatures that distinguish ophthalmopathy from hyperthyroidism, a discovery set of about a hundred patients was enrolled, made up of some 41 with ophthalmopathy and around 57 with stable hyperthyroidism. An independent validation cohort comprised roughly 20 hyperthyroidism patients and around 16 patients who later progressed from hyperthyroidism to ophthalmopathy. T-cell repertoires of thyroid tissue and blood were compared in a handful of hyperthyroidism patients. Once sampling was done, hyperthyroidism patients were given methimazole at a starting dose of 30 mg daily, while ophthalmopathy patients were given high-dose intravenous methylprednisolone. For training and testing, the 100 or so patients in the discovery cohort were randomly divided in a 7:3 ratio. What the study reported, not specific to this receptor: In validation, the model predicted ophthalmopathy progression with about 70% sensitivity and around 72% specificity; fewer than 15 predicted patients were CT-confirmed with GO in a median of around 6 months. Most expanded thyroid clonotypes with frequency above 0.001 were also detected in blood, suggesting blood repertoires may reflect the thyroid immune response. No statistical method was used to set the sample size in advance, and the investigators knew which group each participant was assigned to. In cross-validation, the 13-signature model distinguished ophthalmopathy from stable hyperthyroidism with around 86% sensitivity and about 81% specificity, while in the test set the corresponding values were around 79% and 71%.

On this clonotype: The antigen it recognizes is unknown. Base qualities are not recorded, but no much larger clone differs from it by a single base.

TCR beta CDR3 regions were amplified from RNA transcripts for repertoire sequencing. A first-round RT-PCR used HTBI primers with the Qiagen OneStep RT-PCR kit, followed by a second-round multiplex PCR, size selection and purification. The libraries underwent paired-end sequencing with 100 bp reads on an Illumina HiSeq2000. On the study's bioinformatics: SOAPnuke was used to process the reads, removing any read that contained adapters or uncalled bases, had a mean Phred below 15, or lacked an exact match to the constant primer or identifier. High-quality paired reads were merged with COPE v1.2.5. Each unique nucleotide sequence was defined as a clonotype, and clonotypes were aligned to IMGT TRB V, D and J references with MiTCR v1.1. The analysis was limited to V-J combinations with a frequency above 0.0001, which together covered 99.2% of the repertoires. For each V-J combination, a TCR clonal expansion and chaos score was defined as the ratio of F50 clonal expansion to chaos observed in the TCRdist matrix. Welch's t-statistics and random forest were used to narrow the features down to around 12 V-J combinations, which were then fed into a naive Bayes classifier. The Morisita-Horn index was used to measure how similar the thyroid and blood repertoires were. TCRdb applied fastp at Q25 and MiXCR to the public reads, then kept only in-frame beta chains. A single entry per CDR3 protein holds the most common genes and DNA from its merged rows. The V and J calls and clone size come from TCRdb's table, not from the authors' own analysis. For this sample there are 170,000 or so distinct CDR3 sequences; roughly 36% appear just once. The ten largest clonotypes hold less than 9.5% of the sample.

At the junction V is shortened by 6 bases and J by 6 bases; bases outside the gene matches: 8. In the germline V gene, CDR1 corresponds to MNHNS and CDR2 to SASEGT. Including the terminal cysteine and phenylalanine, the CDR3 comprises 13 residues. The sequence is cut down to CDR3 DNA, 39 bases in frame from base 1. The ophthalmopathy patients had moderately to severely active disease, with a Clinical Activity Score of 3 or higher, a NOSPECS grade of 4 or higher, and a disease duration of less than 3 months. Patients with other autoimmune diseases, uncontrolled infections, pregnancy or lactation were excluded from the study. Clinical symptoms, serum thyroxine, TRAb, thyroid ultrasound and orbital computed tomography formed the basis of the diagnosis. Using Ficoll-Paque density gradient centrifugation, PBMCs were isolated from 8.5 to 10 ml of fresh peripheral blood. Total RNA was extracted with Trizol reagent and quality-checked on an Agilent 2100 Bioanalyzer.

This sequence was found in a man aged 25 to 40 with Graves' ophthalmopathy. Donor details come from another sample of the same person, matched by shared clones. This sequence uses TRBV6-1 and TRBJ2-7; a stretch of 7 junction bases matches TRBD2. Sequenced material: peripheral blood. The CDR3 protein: CASRTLGGSEQYF. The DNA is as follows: TGTGCCAGCAGGACACTGGGCGGGAGCGAGCAGTACTTC.